Shown below are 3 T cell receptor beta chains from a single sample sequenced in a study of vaccination and CD4 T cells after COVID-19. Treatment given: roughly 10-day PBMC culture with coronavirus spike peptide pools or control peptides (ViraFEST assay). Ahead of the COVID-19 pandemic (2011-2018), the CD4+ T cells of the unexposed donor were collected. With the Oncomine TCR Beta short-read assay, DNA from cultured CD4+ T cells was sequenced. MiXCR was run by TCRdb on the PCR reads, yielding one entry per CDR3 protein. Seen here are approximately 4,600 distinct CDR3 sequences, more than 25% observed once, and the top ten hold roughly 45%. No antigens are known for them. The sequencing sample was made of CD4+ T cells from blood, cultured in vitro. The origin of the receptors is a human donor in good health.

Relative to its sample, this clonotype is medium-sized (0.01 to 0.1%). The chain carries TRBV6-1 and TRBJ1-2, with TRBD1 identical over 8 bases. The CDR3 is 15 amino acids. The V gene's germline CDR1 is MNHNS and CDR2 SASEGT. Trimming took 5 bases from V and 4 from J; bases not matched to a gene: 9. CDR3 loop: CASSPTGGLSYGYTF. The DNA for the CDR3 is TGTGCCAGCAGTCCCACAGGGGGTCTATCCTATGGCTACACCTTC.

This clonotype was seen just once. V is TRBV28 and J is TRBJ1-1, with 10 bases fitting TRBD1. The germline CDR1 and CDR2 sequences are MDHEN and SYDVKM. The V gene end was trimmed by 6 bases and the J gene end by 11 bases; junction bases not matched to a gene: 15. The CDR3 is 15 residues long. The CDR3 loop is CASRGGDRGNSGAFF. DNA of the CDR3: TGTGCCAGCAGGGGGGGGGACAGGGGAAATTCCGGCGCTTTCTTT.

The rearrangement links TRBV30 to TRBJ1-2; unclear D gene. Between the trimmed V and J ends, which lost 0 bases and 6 bases, there was a span of 8 bases. The CDR3 runs to 12 residues. The germline gives CDR1 GTSNPN, CDR2 SVGIG (reference sequence). DNA for the CDR3: TGTGCCTGGAGTGTATTAGTGGATGGCTACACCTTC. This gives the protein CAWSVLVDGYTF.